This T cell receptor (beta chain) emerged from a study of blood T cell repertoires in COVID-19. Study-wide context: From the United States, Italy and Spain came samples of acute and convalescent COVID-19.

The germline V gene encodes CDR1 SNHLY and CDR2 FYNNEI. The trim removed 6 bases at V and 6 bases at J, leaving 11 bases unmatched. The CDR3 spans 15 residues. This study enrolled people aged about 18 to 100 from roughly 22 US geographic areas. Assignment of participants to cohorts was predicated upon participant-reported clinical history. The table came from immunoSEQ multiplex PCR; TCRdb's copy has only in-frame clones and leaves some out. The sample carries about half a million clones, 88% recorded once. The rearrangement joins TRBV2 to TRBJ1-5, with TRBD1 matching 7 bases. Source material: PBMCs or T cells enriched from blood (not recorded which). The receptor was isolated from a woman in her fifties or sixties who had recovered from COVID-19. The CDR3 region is CASSLTGNNGQPQHF. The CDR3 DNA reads TGTGCCAGCAGCCTGACAGGGAATAATGGTCAGCCCCAGCATTTT. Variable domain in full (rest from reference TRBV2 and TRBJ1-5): EPEVTQTPSHQVTQMGQEVILRCVPISNHLYFYWYRQILGQKVEFLVSFYNNEISEKSEIFDDQFSVERPDGSNFTLKIRSTKLEDSAMYFCASSLTGNNGQPQHFGDGTRLSIL.